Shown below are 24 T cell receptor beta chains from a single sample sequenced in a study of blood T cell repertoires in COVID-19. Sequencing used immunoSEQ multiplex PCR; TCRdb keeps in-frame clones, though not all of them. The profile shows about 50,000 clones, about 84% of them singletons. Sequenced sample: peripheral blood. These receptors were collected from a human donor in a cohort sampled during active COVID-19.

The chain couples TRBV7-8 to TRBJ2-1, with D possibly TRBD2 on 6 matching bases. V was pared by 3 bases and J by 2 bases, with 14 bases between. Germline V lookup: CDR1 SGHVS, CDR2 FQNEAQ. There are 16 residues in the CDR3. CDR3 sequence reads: CASSFTGAGPYNEQFF. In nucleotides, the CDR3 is TGTGCCAGCAGCTTCACGGGAGCGGGCCCCTACAATGAGCAGTTCTTC.

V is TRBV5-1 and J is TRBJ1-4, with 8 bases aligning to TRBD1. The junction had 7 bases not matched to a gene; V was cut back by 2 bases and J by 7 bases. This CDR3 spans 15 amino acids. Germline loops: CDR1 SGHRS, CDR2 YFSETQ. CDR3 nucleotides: TGCGCCAGCAGCTTTGACAGGGGCGGGTTTGAAAAACTGTTTTTT. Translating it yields CASSFDRGGFEKLFF.

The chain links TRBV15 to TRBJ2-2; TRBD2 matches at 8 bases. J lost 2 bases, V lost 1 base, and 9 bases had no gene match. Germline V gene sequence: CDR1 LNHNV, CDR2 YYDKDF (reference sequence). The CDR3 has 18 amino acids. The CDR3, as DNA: TGTGCCACCAGCAGAGTCAGCGGGGGAAATTTTAACACCGGGGAGCTGTTTTTT. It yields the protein CATSRVSGGNFNTGELFF.

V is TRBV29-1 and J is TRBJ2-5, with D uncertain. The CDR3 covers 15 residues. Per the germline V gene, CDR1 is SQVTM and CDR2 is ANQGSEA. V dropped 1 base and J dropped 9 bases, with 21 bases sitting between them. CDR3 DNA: TGCAGCGTTGAAGGGCCCTCGTTGGTCGCAGTGGCCCAGTACTTC. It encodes CSVEGPSLVAVAQYF.

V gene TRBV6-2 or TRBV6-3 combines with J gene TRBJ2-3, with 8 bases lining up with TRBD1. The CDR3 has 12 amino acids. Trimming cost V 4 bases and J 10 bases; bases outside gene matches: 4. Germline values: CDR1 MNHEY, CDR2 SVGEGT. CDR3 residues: CASSFGQGAQYF. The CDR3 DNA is TGTGCCAGCAGTTTTGGACAGGGTGCGCAGTATTTT.

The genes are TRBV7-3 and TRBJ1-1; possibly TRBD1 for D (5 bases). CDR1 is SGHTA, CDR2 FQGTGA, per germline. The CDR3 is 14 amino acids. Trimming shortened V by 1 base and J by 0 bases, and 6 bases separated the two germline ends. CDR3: CASSLRGVNTEAFF. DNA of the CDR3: TGTGCCAGCAGCTTAAGGGGCGTGAACACTGAAGCTTTCTTT.

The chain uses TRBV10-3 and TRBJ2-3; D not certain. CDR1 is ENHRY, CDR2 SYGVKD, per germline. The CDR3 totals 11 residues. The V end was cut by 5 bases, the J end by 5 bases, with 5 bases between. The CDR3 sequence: CAISQEDTQYF. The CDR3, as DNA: TGTGCCATCAGTCAGGAAGATACGCAGTATTTT.

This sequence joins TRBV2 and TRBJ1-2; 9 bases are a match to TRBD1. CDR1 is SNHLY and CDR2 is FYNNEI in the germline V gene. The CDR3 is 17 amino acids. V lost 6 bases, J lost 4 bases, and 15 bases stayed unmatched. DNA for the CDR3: TGTGCCAGCAGGAGGGGGACAGGGAACCTTATTTCCTATGGCTACACCTTC. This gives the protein CASRRGTGNLISYGYTF.

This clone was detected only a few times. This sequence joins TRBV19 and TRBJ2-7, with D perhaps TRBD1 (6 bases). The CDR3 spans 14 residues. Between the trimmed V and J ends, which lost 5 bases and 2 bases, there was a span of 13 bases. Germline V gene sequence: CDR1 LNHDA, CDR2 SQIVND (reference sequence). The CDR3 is CASSEQGHPYEQYF. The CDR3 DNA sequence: TGTGCCAGTAGTGAACAGGGACATCCCTACGAGCAGTACTTC.

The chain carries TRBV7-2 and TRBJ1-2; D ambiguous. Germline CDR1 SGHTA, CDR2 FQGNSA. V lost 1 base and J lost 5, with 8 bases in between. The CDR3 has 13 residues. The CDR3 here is CASSLVRGYGYTF. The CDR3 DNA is TGTGCCAGCAGCTTAGTCAGAGGTTATGGCTACACCTTC.

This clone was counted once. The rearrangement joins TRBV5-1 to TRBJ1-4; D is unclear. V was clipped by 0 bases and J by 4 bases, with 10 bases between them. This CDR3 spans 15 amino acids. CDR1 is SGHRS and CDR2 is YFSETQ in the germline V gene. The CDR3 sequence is CASSLEGGSNEKLFF. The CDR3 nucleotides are TGCGCCAGCAGCTTGGAGGGAGGTAGTAATGAAAAACTGTTTTTT.

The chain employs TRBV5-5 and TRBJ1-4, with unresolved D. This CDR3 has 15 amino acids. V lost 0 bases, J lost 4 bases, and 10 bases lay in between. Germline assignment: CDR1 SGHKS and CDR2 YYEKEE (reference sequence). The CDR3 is CASSLEVGSNEKLFF. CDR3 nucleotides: TGTGCCAGCAGCTTGGAGGTTGGGAGTAATGAAAAACTGTTTTTT.

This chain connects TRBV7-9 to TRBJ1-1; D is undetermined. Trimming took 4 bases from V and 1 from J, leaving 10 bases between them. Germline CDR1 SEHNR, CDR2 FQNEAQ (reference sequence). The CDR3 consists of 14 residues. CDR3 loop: CASSSIQENTEAFF. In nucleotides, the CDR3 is TGTGCCAGCAGCTCAATACAAGAGAACACTGAAGCTTTCTTT.

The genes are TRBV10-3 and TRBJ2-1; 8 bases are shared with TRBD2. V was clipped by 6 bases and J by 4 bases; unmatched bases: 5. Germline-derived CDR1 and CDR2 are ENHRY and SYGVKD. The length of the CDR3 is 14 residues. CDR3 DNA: TGTGCCATCAGGACTAGCGAGATTTACAATGAGCAGTTCTTC. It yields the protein CAIRTSEIYNEQFF.

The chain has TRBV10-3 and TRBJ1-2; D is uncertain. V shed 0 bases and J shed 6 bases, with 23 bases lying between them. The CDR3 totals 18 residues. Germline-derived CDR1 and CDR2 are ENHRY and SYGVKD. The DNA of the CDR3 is TGTGCCATCAGTGAGTCGGGCCCCTTTGGAGGAGGGAAACATGGCTACACCTTC. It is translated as CAISESGPFGGGKHGYTF.

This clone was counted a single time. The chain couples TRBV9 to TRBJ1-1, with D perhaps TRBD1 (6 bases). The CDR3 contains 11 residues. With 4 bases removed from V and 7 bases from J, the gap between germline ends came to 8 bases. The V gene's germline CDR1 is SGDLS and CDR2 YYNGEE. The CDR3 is CASSPGVEAFF. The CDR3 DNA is TGTGCCAGCAGCCCAGGGGTTGAAGCTTTCTTT.

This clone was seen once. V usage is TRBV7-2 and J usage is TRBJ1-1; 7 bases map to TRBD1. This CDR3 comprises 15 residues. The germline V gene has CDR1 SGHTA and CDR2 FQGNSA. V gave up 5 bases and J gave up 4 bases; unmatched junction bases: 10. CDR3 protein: CASSRFSTGVTEAFF. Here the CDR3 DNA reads TGTGCCAGCAGCCGTTTCTCTACAGGGGTCACTGAAGCTTTCTTT.

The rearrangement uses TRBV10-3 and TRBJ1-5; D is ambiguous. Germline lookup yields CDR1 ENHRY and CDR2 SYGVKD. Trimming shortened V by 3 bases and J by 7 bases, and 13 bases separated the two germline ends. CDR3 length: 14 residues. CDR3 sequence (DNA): TGTGCCATCAGTGATCGGGGTATCGACCAGCCCCAGCATTTT. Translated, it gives CAISDRGIDQPQHF.

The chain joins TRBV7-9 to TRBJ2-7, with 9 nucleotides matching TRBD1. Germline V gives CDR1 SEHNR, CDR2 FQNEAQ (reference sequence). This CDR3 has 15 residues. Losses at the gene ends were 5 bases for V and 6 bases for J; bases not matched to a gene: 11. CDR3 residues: CASSRPGTGSGEQYF. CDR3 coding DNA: TGTGCCAGCAGCCGCCCCGGGACAGGGTCAGGCGAGCAGTACTTC.

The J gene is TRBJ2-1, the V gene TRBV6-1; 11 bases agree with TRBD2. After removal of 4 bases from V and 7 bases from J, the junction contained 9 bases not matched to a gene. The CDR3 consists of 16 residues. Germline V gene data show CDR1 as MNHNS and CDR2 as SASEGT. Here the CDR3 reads CASSGPLAGVSNEQFF. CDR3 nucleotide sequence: TGTGCCAGCAGTGGACCACTAGCGGGAGTGTCGAATGAGCAGTTCTTC.

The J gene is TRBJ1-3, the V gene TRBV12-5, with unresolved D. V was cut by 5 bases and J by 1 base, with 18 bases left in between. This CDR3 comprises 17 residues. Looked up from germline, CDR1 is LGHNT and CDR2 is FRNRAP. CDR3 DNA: TGTGCTAGTGGTCCAGGCCGTGACTACCCGTCTGGAAACACCATATATTTT. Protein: CASGPGRDYPSGNTIYF.

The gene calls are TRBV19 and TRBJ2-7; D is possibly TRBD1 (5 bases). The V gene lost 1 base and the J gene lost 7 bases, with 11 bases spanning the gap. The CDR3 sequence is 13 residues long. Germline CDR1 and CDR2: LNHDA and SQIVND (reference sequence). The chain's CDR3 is CASSIVVQGEQYF. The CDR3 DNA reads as TGTGCCAGTAGTATAGTCGTCCAGGGAGAGCAGTACTTC. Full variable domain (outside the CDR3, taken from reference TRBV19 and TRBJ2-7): DGGITQSPKYLFRKEGQNVTLSCEQNLNHDAMYWYRQDPGQGLRLIYYSQIVNDFQKGDIAEGYSVSREKKESFPLTVTSAQKNPTAFYLCASSIVVQGEQYFGPGTRLTVT.

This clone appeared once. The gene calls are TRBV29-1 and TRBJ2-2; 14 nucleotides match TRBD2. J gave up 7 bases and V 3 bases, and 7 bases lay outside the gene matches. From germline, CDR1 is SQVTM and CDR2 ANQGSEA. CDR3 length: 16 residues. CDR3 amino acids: CSVDPRLAGGGGELFF. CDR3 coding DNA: TGCAGCGTTGACCCAAGACTAGCGGGAGGGGGCGGGGAGCTGTTTTTT.

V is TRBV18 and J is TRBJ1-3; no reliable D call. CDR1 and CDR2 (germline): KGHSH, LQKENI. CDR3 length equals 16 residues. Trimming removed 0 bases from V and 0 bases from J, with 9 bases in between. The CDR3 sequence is CASSPPSVYSGNTIYF. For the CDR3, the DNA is TGTGCCAGCTCACCACCTTCCGTGTACTCTGGAAACACCATATATTTT.